Below, one T cell receptor beta chain is given with its context. The data were taken from a study of blood T cell repertoires in COVID-19. On the study more broadly: The United States, Italy and Spain supplied acute and convalescent COVID-19 samples.

The CDR3 totals 16 residues. J gave up 1 base and V 4 bases, and 7 bases lay outside the gene matches. Germline CDR1 reads MNHEY; CDR2 reads SVGEGT. Clones were sequenced by immunoSEQ multiplex PCR, and TCRdb holds only the in-frame ones, with some missing. The repertoire holds about 27,000 clones, around four fifths seen once, with more than 65% in the top ten. Sequencing was carried out using peripheral blood. This clonotype was sampled from a man aged 65 to 79 with acute or convalescent COVID-19. J is TRBJ2-5 and V is TRBV6-2 or TRBV6-3, with 9 positions matching TRBD1. The CDR3, as DNA: TGTGCCAGCAGTTTTGACAGGGGGAATGTCCAAGAGACCCAGTACTTC. Amino acids: CASSFDRGNVQETQYF.